The next 32 T cell receptor beta chains were all read from a single sample in a study of blood T cell repertoires in COVID-19. Using immunoSEQ multiplex PCR, the repertoire was profiled, and TCRdb retains in-frame clones only, with some absent. The repertoire holds just under 80,000 clones, with roughly 80% as singletons. Sequenced input: peripheral blood. Every receptor here comes from an older woman with acute or convalescent COVID-19.

The J gene is TRBJ2-7, the V gene TRBV23-1; D is ambiguous. TRBV23-1 is designated an ORF whose function remains uncertain. V lost 3 bases and J lost 1, with 7 bases in between. The CDR3 extends over 13 amino acids. The CDR3 region is CASSQGRSYEQYF. CDR3 sequence (DNA): TGCGCCAGCAGTCAGGGCAGGTCCTACGAGCAGTACTTC.

The chain joins TRBV24-1 to TRBJ2-3; 10 nucleotides match TRBD1. There are 16 residues in the CDR3. V lost 4 bases to trimming and J lost 4 bases; unmatched junction nucleotides: 7. The germline CDR1 and CDR2 sequences are KGHDR and SFDVKD. CDR3 sequence (DNA): TGTGCCACCAGTGACCCGGGACAGGGGAGGTCAGATACGCAGTATTTT. Translation gives CATSDPGQGRSDTQYF.

This chain connects TRBV6-5 to TRBJ1-2; 10 bases fit TRBD1. CDR1 is MNHEY, CDR2 SVGAGI, per germline. V lost 8 bases and J lost 7; bases outside the gene matches: 10. The CDR3 spans 14 residues. The CDR3 region is CASSLGQGMGGYTF. CDR3 nucleotides: TGTGCCAGCTCTTTGGGACAGGGGATGGGTGGCTACACCTTC.

This clone has more than one count but fewer than ten. The rearrangement uses TRBV3-1 (or the pseudogene TRBV3-2) and TRBJ2-7; the D is unclear. Trimming left V 3 bases short and J 5 bases short, with 5 bases between. The CDR3 totals 11 residues. Per the germline V gene, CDR1 is LGHDT and CDR2 is YNNKEL (reference sequence). This CDR3 reads CASSHIDEQYF. The CDR3, as DNA: TGTGCCAGCAGCCATATCGACGAGCAGTACTTC.

The chain uses TRBV7-6 and TRBJ2-7; D unresolved. Trimming shortened V by 5 bases and J by 5 bases, and 7 bases separated the two germline ends. From germline, CDR1 is SGHVS and CDR2 FNYEAQ. There are 11 residues in the CDR3. The CDR3 spells CASSRADEQYF. CDR3 nucleotide sequence: TGTGCCAGCAGCCGAGCCGACGAGCAGTACTTC.

This sequence joins TRBV18 and TRBJ1-1; no definite D call. In germline, CDR1 is KGHSH, CDR2 LQKENI. The CDR3 runs to 14 residues. The germline V and J ends were trimmed by 6 bases and 10 bases, with 21 bases remaining between them. CDR3 sequence (DNA): TGTGCCAGCTCCCAAGATAATACAGAGTTTGGAGCTTTCTTT. Protein product: CASSQDNTEFGAFF. Full variable domain (missing parts from reference TRBV18 and TRBJ1-1): NAGVMQNPRHLVRRRGQEARLRCSPMKGHSHVYWYRQLPEEGLKFMVYLQKENIIDESGMPKERFSAEFPKEGPSILRIQQVVRGDSAAYFCASSQDNTEFGAFFGQGTRLTVV.

This clone has just one count. The chain employs TRBV4-2 and TRBJ2-3; TRBD2 agrees at 7 bases. The CDR3 sequence is 16 residues long. V lost 1 base to trimming and J lost 1 base; unmatched junction nucleotides: 5. In germline, CDR1 is LGHNA, CDR2 YNFKEQ. The CDR3 here is CASSQAPLAGTDTQYF. As DNA, the CDR3 is TGTGCCAGCAGCCAAGCCCCCCTAGCGGGCACAGATACGCAGTATTTT.

The CDR3 coding sequence is TGTGCCAGCAGCCAAGCGGAGTTAGCGGCCTTGACAGATACGCAGTATTTT. This gives the protein CASSQAELAALTDTQYF. The chain carries TRBV3-1 (or the pseudogene TRBV3-2) and TRBJ2-3, with D perhaps TRBD2 (6 bases). V was cut by 1 base and J by 3 bases, with 17 bases left in between. Germline CDR1 LGHDT, CDR2 YNNKEL (reference sequence). The CDR3 spans 17 residues.

CDR3 nucleotides: TGTGCCAGCAGCTCACAGGGGAGTATAGGTCAGCCCCAGCATTTT. This translates into CASSSQGSIGQPQHF. This chain uses TRBV5-6 with TRBJ1-5; 7 nucleotides match TRBD1. With V trimmed by 3 bases and J by 6 bases, 9 bases remained unmatched. The CDR3 loop spans 15 amino acids. Germline-derived CDR1 and CDR2 are SGHDT and YYEEEE.

The gene calls are TRBV6-5 and TRBJ2-7, with D possibly being TRBD1 (5 bases). V was cut by 6 bases and J by 0 bases, with 12 bases left in between. Germline V gene lookup returns CDR1 MNHEY and CDR2 SVGAGI. The CDR3 has 14 residues. CDR3 loop: CASRDNPSSYEQYF. The CDR3 nucleotides read TGTGCCAGCAGGGACAACCCAAGCTCCTACGAGCAGTACTTC.

This chain connects TRBV27 to TRBJ1-6; tentatively, D is TRBD1 (5 bases). V was cut by 11 bases and J by 13 bases, with 24 bases left in between. There are 14 residues in the CDR3. The V gene's germline CDR1 is MNHEY and CDR2 SMNVEV (reference sequence). The CDR3 sequence is CASRGGDALSPLHF. The DNA of the CDR3 is TGTGCCTCCCGTGGAGGGGACGCGTTATCGCCCCTCCACTTT.

CDR3 protein: CASSEVSPDQPQHF. The CDR3 DNA reads as TGTGCCAGCAGTGAAGTCTCCCCAGATCAGCCCCAGCATTTT. The J gene is TRBJ1-5, the V gene TRBV6-1; D is uncertain. Germline V gives CDR1 MNHNS, CDR2 SASEGT. V lost 1 base to trimming and J lost 5 bases, with 9 bases between them. CDR3 length: 14 amino acids.

This clone was seen a handful of times. The rearrangement joins TRBV19 to TRBJ1-2, with a weak D call TRBD1 (5 bases). Trimming shortened V by 1 base and J by 5 bases, and 11 bases separated the two germline ends. The CDR3 is made up of 14 amino acids. Germline assignment: CDR1 LNHDA and CDR2 SQIVND (reference sequence). In DNA form, the CDR3 reads TGTGCCAGTAGTATAGCAGGGAATCTTTATGGCTACACCTTC. Translated: CASSIAGNLYGYTF.

The rearrangement joins TRBV28 to TRBJ2-7, with TRBD1 identical over 9 bases. The CDR3 consists of 15 residues. After removal of 5 bases from V and 4 bases from J, the junction contained 9 bases not matched to a gene. Germline assignment: CDR1 MDHEN and CDR2 SYDVKM. The chain's CDR3 is CASSRSGTGIYEQYF. The DNA of the CDR3 is TGTGCCAGCAGTCGCTCCGGGACAGGGATTTACGAGCAGTACTTC.

V gene TRBV7-3 combines with J gene TRBJ1-1, with D possibly matching TRBD1 (6 bases). CDR1 and CDR2 from the germline V gene are SGHTA and FQGTGA. The CDR3 extends over 13 amino acids. Trimming removed 4 bases at V and 1 base at J, with 7 bases between. CDR3 region: CASSWTENTEAFF. CDR3 DNA sequence: TGTGCCAGCAGCTGGACAGAGAACACTGAAGCTTTCTTT.

The gene calls are TRBV29-1 and TRBJ2-7; TRBD2 matches 10 bases. The CDR3 loop spans 14 amino acids. The V gene end was trimmed by 7 bases and the J gene end by 1 base; junction bases not matched to a gene: 7. Germline V lookup: CDR1 SQVTM, CDR2 ANQGSEA. The CDR3 nucleotides are TGCAGCGGGACCGGGACTAGCGATTCCTACGAGCAGTACTTC. Protein product: CSGTGTSDSYEQYF.

The chain recombines TRBV5-1 with TRBJ2-6; D may be TRBD1 (6 bases). The germline V and J ends were trimmed by 4 bases and 2 bases, with 16 bases remaining between them. The CDR3 totals 17 residues. Looked up from germline, CDR1 is SGHRS and CDR2 is YFSETQ. CDR3 nucleotide sequence: TGCGCCAGCAGCGCGAGACAGGATCACCCTGGGGCCAACGTCCTGACTTTC. Its translation is CASSARQDHPGANVLTF.

V usage is TRBV19 and J usage is TRBJ1-2; 9 positions match TRBD1. The CDR3 spans 15 residues. CDR1 and CDR2 from the germline V gene are LNHDA and SQIVND (reference sequence). With 3 bases clipped from V and 7 bases from J, the junction kept 9 bases outside the gene matches. CDR3 amino acids: CASSISSRTGVGYTF. The CDR3 coding sequence is TGTGCCAGTAGTATTTCCTCCCGGACAGGGGTTGGCTACACCTTC.

The chain has TRBV6-5 and TRBJ2-5; 7 nucleotides agree with TRBD1. Per germline, CDR1 MNHEY and CDR2 SVGAGI. The CDR3 consists of 13 residues. Trimming cost V 7 bases and J 4 bases; bases outside gene matches: 6. The CDR3 nucleotides are TGTGCCAGCAAGACAGGGTCGGGAGAGACCCAGTACTTC. This translates into CASKTGSGETQYF.

The J gene is TRBJ1-4, the V gene TRBV6-1, with a weak D call TRBD1 (5 bases). Germline V gives CDR1 MNHNS, CDR2 SASEGT. CDR3 length equals 18 residues. The V end was cut by 4 bases, the J end by 6 bases, with 24 bases between. The CDR3 is CASSGGGLSGTLDEKLFF. The CDR3 nucleotides read TGTGCCAGCAGTGGGGGCGGGCTATCCGGGACTTTGGATGAAAAACTGTTTTTT.

Here the CDR3 reads CASSLAASGLTDTQYF. The CDR3 DNA is TGTGCCAGCAGCTTGGCGGCTAGCGGACTCACAGATACGCAGTATTTT. The chain links TRBV5-4 to TRBJ2-3; 7 bases align to TRBD2. The germline V gene encodes CDR1 SGHNT and CDR2 YYREEE (reference sequence). The junction had 6 bases not matched to a gene; V was cut back by 0 bases and J by 2 bases. The CDR3 totals 16 residues.

The V and J genes are TRBV5-8 and TRBJ1-4; the D is unclear. This CDR3 has 12 residues. Deletions cut 1 base from V and 16 bases from J, with 14 bases between. CDR1 and CDR2 from the germline V gene are SGHTS and YDEGEE. CDR3 nucleotides: TGTGCCAGCAGCTTGTCGAGGAGGACGGAGTTTTTT. Residues: CASSLSRRTEFF.

The V call is TRBV2, the J call TRBJ1-1; D ambiguous. The germline V gene encodes CDR1 SNHLY and CDR2 FYNNEI. V was pared by 9 bases and J by 3 bases, with 8 bases between. The CDR3 runs to 11 residues. Here the CDR3 reads CARSTDTEAFF. In nucleotides, the CDR3 is TGTGCCAGATCCACGGACACTGAAGCTTTCTTT.

The V and J genes are TRBV19 and TRBJ1-1, with D perhaps matching TRBD1 (6 bases). The CDR3 consists of 14 residues. Trimming removed 4 bases at V and 6 bases at J, with 15 bases between. The V gene's germline CDR1 is LNHDA and CDR2 SQIVND (reference sequence). CDR3 DNA sequence: TGTGCCAGTAGTAGGGGGCGAAGAAGGCCTGAAGCTTTCTTT. This encodes CASSRGRRRPEAFF.

The chain carries TRBV11-2 and TRBJ2-2, with TRBD1 matching over 7 bases. Germline V gene data show CDR1 as SGHAT and CDR2 as FQNNGV. Trimming removed 3 bases from V and 4 bases from J; junction bases left unmatched: 8. This CDR3 comprises 16 residues. Here the CDR3 reads CASSLHTGAPTGELFF. CDR3 nucleotide sequence: TGTGCCAGCAGCTTGCACACAGGGGCTCCCACCGGGGAGCTGTTTTTT.

The rearrangement joins TRBV7-9 to TRBJ2-3; D gene ambiguous. CDR1 is SEHNR, CDR2 FQNEAQ, per germline (reference sequence). The CDR3 is made up of 13 amino acids. The ends were cut back, 6 bases at V and 2 bases at J, with 9 bases in the middle. CDR3: CASSQVATDTQYF. CDR3 coding DNA: TGTGCCAGCAGTCAAGTGGCCACAGATACGCAGTATTTT.

The rearrangement uses TRBV30 and TRBJ1-3; TRBD1 aligns across 7 bases. There are 14 residues in the CDR3. Germline V gives CDR1 GTSNPN, CDR2 SVGIG (reference sequence). The junction had 11 bases not matched to a gene; V was cut back by 5 bases and J by 7 bases. CDR3 residues: CAWVRDSNGNTIYF. CDR3 nucleotide sequence: TGTGCCTGGGTGAGGGACAGTAATGGGAACACCATATATTTT.

This chain joins TRBV9 and TRBJ2-4; D is unclear. The CDR3 loop spans 12 amino acids. V lost 0 bases and J 10 bases, leaving 8 bases between the germline ends. CDR1 SGDLS and CDR2 YYNGEE come from the germline V gene. CDR3 sequence reads: CASSVDGVIQYF. CDR3 coding DNA: TGTGCCAGCAGCGTAGATGGAGTTATTCAGTACTTC.

The chain is built from TRBV7-2 and TRBJ1-2, with D possibly TRBD1 on 6 matching bases. The germline CDR1 and CDR2 sequences are SGHTA and FQGNSA. The CDR3 totals 15 residues. Trimming pared 5 bases from V and 5 bases from J, leaving 18 bases between. The CDR3 reads CASSPRTALRYGYTF. CDR3 in DNA: TGTGCCAGCAGCCCTCGGACAGCCCTGCGGTATGGCTACACCTTC.

Here the CDR3 reads CSASPTGGNEKLFF. In DNA, the CDR3 is TGCAGTGCCAGTCCTACAGGGGGTAATGAAAAACTGTTTTTT. The chain recombines TRBV20-1 with TRBJ1-4, with 8 bases fitting TRBD1. The V gene end was trimmed by 6 bases and the J gene end by 4 bases; junction bases not matched to a gene: 7. The length of the CDR3 is 14 residues. The germline V gene has CDR1 DFQATT and CDR2 SNEGSKA (reference sequence).

The V and J genes are TRBV30 and TRBJ1-1; D is ambiguous. In germline, CDR1 is GTSNPN, CDR2 SVGIG (reference sequence). The CDR3 has 13 residues. V was clipped by 4 bases and J by 3 bases, with 12 bases between them. The CDR3 region has the DNA TGTGCCTGGACTGACGGGGTAGACACTGAAGCTTTCTTT. This translates into CAWTDGVDTEAFF.

The J gene is TRBJ1-5, the V gene TRBV6-1, with TRBD1 matching 7 bases. V gave up 6 bases and J gave up 1 base; unmatched junction bases: 12. This CDR3 is built from 17 residues. CDR1 MNHNS and CDR2 SASEGT come from the germline V gene. CDR3 sequence: CASRETAGGRSNQPQHF. The CDR3 coding sequence is TGTGCCAGCAGGGAAACCGCAGGGGGGAGAAGCAATCAGCCCCAGCATTTT.